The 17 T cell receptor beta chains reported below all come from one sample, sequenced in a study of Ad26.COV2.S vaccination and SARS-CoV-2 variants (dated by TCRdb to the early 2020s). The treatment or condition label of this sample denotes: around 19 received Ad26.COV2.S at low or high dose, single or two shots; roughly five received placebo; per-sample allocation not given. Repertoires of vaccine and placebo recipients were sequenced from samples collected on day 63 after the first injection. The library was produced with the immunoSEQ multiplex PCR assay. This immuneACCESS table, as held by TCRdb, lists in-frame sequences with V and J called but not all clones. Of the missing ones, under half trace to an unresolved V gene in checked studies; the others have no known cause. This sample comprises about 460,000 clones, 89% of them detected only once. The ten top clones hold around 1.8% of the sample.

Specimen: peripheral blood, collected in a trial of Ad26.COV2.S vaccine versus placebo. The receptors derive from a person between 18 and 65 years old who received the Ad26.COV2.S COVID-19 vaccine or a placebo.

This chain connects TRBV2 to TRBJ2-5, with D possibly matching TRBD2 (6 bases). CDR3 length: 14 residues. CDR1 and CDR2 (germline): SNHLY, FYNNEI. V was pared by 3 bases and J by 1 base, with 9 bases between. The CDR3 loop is CASSEFSGQETQYF. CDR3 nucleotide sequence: TGTGCCAGCAGTGAGTTTAGCGGCCAAGAGACCCAGTACTTC.

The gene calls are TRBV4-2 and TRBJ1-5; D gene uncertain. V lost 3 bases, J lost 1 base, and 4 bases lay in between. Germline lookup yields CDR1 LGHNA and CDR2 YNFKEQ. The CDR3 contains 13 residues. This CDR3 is CASSHGSNQPQHF. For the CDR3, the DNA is TGTGCCAGCAGCCACGGAAGCAATCAGCCCCAGCATTTT.

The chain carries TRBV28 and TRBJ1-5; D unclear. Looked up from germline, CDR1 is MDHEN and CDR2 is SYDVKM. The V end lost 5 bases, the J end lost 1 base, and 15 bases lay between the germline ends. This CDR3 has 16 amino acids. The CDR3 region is CASSISLGESNQPQHF. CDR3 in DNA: TGTGCCAGCAGTATCTCATTGGGAGAAAGCAATCAGCCCCAGCATTTT.

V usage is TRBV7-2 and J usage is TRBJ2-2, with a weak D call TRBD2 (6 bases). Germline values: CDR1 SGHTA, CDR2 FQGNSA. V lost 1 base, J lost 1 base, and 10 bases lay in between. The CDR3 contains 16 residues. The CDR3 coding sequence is TGTGCCAGCAGCTTAGAGGTGGGAGGGAACACCGGGGAGCTGTTTTTT. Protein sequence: CASSLEVGGNTGELFF. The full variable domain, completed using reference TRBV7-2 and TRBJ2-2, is GAGVSQSPSNKVTEKGKDVELRCDPISGHTALYWYRQSLGQGLEFLIYFQGNSAPDKSGLPSDRFSAERTGGSVSTLTIQRTQQEDSAVYLCASSLEVGGNTGELFFGEGSRLTVL.

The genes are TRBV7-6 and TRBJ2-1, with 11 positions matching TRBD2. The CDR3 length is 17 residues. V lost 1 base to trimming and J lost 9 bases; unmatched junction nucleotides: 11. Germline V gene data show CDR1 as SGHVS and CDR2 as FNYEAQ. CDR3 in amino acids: CASSLVSVAGGPPEQFF. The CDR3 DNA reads TGTGCCAGCAGCTTAGTGTCAGTAGCGGGAGGGCCGCCTGAGCAGTTCTTC.

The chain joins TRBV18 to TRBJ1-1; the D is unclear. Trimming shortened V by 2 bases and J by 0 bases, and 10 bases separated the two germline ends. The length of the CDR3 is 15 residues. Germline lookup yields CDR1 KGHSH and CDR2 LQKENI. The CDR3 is CASSPSGRMNTEAFF. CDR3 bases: TGTGCCAGCTCACCAAGCGGCAGAATGAACACTGAAGCTTTCTTT.

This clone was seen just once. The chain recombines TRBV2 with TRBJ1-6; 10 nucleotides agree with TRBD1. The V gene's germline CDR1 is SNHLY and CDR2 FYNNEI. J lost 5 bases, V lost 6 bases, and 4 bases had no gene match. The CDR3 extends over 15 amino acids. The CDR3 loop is CASSDGQGDNSPLHF. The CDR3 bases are TGTGCCAGCAGCGATGGACAGGGGGATAATTCACCCCTCCACTTT. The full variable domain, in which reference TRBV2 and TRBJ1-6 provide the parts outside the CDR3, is EPEVTQTPSHQVTQMGQEVILRCVPISNHLYFYWYRQILGQKVEFLVSFYNNEISEKSEIFDDQFSVERPDGSNFTLKIRSTKLEDSAMYFCASSDGQGDNSPLHFGNGTRLTVT.

The CDR3 spells CASSLGGATEAFF. CDR3 coding DNA: TGTGCCAGCAGTTTGGGGGGTGCCACTGAAGCTTTCTTT. This sequence joins TRBV27 and TRBJ1-1, with a weak D call TRBD1 (5 bases). From germline, CDR1 is MNHEY and CDR2 SMNVEV (reference sequence). CDR3 length equals 13 residues. V was pared by 3 bases and J by 4 bases, with 9 bases between.

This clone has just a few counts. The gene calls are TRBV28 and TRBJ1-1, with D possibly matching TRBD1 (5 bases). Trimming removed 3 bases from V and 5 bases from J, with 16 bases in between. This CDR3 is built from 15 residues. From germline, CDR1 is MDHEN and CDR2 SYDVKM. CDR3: CASSFMPSGWTEAFF. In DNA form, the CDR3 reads TGTGCCAGCAGTTTTATGCCGTCAGGGTGGACTGAAGCTTTCTTT.

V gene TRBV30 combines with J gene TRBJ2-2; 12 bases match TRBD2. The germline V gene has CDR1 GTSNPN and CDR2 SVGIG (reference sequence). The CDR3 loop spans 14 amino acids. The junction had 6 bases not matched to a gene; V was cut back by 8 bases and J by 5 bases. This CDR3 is CAGGLAGFTGELFF. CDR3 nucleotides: TGTGCCGGGGGACTAGCGGGTTTTACCGGGGAGCTGTTTTTT.

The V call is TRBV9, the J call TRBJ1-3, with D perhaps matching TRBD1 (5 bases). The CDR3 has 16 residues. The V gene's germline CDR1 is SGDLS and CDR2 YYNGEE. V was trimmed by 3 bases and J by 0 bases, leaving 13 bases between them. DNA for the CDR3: TGTGCCAGCAGCGCCGCTGACAGCAGCTCTGGAAACACCATATATTTT. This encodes CASSAADSSSGNTIYF. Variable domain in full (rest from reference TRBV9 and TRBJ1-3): DSGVTQTPKHLITATGQRVTLRCSPRSGDLSVYWYQQSLDQGLQFLIQYYNGEERAKGNILERFSAQQFPDLHSELNLSSLELGDSALYFCASSAADSSSGNTIYFGEGSWLTVV.

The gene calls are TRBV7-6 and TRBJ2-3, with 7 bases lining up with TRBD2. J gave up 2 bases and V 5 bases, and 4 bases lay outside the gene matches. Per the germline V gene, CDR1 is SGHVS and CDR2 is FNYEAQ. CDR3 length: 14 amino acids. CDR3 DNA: TGTGCCAGCAGCCTAAGCGGGAACACAGATACGCAGTATTTT. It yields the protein CASSLSGNTDTQYF.

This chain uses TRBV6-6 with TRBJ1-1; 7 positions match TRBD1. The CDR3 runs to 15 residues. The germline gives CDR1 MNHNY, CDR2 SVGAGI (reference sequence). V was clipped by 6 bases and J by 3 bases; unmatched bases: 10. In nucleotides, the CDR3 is TGTGCCAGCAGAGATAACCAGGGGGTATACACTGAAGCTTTCTTT. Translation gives CASRDNQGVYTEAFF.

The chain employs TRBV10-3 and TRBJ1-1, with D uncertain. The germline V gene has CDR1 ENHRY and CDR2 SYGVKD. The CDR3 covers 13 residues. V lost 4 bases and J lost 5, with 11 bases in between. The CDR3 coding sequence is TGTGCCATCAGTGGGTATCCTGGGACTGAAGCTTTCTTT. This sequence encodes CAISGYPGTEAFF.

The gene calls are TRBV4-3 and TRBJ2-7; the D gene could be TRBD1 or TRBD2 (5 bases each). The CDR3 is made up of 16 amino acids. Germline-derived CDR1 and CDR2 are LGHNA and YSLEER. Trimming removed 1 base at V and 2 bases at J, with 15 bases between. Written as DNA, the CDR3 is TGCGCCAGCAGCCAAGGGACCGGGACGCGAGCCTACGAGCAGTACTTC. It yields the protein CASSQGTGTRAYEQYF.

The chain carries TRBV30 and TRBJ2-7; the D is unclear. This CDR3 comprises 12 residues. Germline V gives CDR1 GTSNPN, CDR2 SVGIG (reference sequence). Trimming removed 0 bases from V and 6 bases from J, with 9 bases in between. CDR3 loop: CAWSVTGSEQYF. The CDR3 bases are TGTGCCTGGAGTGTAACTGGGTCCGAGCAGTACTTC.

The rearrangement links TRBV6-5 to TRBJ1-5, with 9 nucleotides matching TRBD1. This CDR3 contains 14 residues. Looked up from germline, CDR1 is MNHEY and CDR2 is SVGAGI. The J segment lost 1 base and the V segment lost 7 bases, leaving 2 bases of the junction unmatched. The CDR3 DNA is TGTGCCAGCACCGGACAGGGGAGCAATCAGCCCCAGCATTTT. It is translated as CASTGQGSNQPQHF.